Below are 26 T cell receptor beta chains sequenced from a single sample in a study of blood T cell repertoires in COVID-19. TCRdb keeps only in-frame clones here, not all; method: immunoSEQ multiplex PCR. The sample lists over 200,000 clones, 87% occurring once. Material for sequencing was peripheral blood. Receptors were obtained from a man in his 60s who had recovered from COVID-19.

The rearrangement links TRBV7-3 to TRBJ2-7; 9 bases are a match to TRBD1. This CDR3 contains 14 residues. The germline CDR1 and CDR2 sequences are SGHTA and FQGTGA. Trimming took 4 bases from V and 0 from J; bases not matched to a gene: 1. The CDR3 protein is CASSWGQGSYEQYF. CDR3 nucleotides: TGTGCCAGCAGCTGGGGACAGGGCTCCTACGAGCAGTACTTC.

The J gene is TRBJ2-7, the V gene TRBV2, with 7 bases matching TRBD1. The J segment lost 3 bases and the V segment lost 5 bases, leaving 1 base of the junction unmatched. The CDR3 is 12 amino acids. CDR1 is SNHLY and CDR2 is FYNNEI in the germline V gene. The CDR3 reads CASSRDSYEQYF. CDR3 nucleotide sequence: TGTGCCAGCAGTCGGGACAGCTACGAGCAGTACTTC.

This sequence joins TRBV4-1 and TRBJ2-7; weak D call: TRBD2 (6 bases). The V end lost 4 bases, the J end lost 2 bases, and 12 bases lay between the germline ends. CDR1 and CDR2 from the germline V gene are MGHRA and YSYEKL. The CDR3 has 14 residues. The CDR3 region has the DNA TGCGCCAGCAGCCTCCGGGACTTCACCTACGAGCAGTACTTC. Amino acids: CASSLRDFTYEQYF.

The chain has TRBV15 and TRBJ2-3; no firm D call. Between the trimmed V and J ends, which lost 0 bases and 0 bases, there was a span of 7 bases. Germline values: CDR1 LNHNV, CDR2 YYDKDF (reference sequence). CDR3 length: 15 amino acids. The chain's CDR3 is CATSRDPSSTDTQYF. CDR3 DNA sequence: TGTGCCACCAGCAGAGATCCGAGTAGCACAGATACGCAGTATTTT.

The DNA of the CDR3 is TGTGCCAGCAGCGTAGACCAGAGGGGGGAGACCCAGTACTTC. Residues: CASSVDQRGETQYF. The chain employs TRBV9 and TRBJ2-5; TRBD1 might be the D (6 bases). Trimming shortened V by 0 bases and J by 5 bases, and 11 bases separated the two germline ends. CDR1 is SGDLS, CDR2 YYNGEE, per germline. There are 14 residues in the CDR3.

The genes are TRBV7-8 and TRBJ2-1; D is perhaps TRBD2 (5 bases). The CDR3 runs 18 residues. Trimming took off 0 bases at V and 0 bases at J, with 15 bases between the two ends. The V gene's germline CDR1 is SGHVS and CDR2 FQNEAQ. Written as DNA, the CDR3 is TGTGCCAGCAGCTTAGCCCAATCGAGGGCCCCCTCCTACAATGAGCAGTTCTTC. It encodes CASSLAQSRAPSYNEQFF.

This clone was observed once. This chain uses TRBV28 with TRBJ1-5, with 9 bases identical to TRBD1. The CDR3 is 15 residues long. Germline CDR1 and CDR2: MDHEN and SYDVKM. The V gene end was trimmed by 6 bases and the J gene end by 6 bases; junction bases not matched to a gene: 9. This chain's CDR3 is CASRPPGQGSQPQHF. CDR3 nucleotide sequence: TGTGCCAGCAGGCCACCGGGACAGGGTTCTCAGCCCCAGCATTTT.

The rearrangement uses TRBV24-1 and TRBJ2-3, with D possibly being TRBD1 (6 bases). Deletions cut 9 bases from V and 4 bases from J, with 25 bases between. This CDR3 contains 17 residues. Germline values: CDR1 KGHDR, CDR2 SFDVKD. The CDR3 is CATPKDLDSTFPDTQYF. The CDR3 DNA is TGTGCCACCCCTAAAGACCTGGACAGTACGTTCCCAGATACGCAGTATTTT.

DNA for the CDR3: TGCGCCAGCAGCCAAGAATGGCTAGCGGGGGGGTCCACCGGGGAGCTGTTTTTT. It codes for CASSQEWLAGGSTGELFF. The rearrangement uses TRBV4-1 and TRBJ2-2, with TRBD2 identical over 12 bases. After removal of 0 bases from V and 4 bases from J, the junction contained 6 bases not matched to a gene. The CDR3 length is 18 residues. The V gene's germline CDR1 is MGHRA and CDR2 YSYEKL.

The chain carries TRBV18 and TRBJ2-3; 8 positions match TRBD1. CDR1 and CDR2 (germline): KGHSH, LQKENI. With V trimmed by 5 bases and J by 3 bases, 13 bases remained unmatched. The CDR3 extends over 17 amino acids. The CDR3 loop is CASSSGQGVLLTDTQYF. The CDR3 nucleotides are TGTGCCAGCTCATCAGGACAGGGAGTTTTACTAACAGATACGCAGTATTTT.

V gene TRBV6-4 combines with J gene TRBJ2-2; D call uncertain. V dropped 4 bases and J dropped 3 bases, with 12 bases sitting between them. This CDR3 spans 15 amino acids. Germline assignment: CDR1 MRHNA and CDR2 SNTAGT. The CDR3 reads CASSAPDGDTGELFF. The CDR3, as DNA: TGTGCCAGCAGTGCTCCCGACGGAGACACCGGGGAGCTGTTTTTT.

DNA of the CDR3: TGCGCCAGCAGTCGGGACAGGGGGCTGGGGAACACTGAAGCTTTCTTT. This translates into CASSRDRGLGNTEAFF. The chain employs TRBV5-1 and TRBJ1-1, with 12 bases fitting TRBD1. V shed 5 bases and J 1 base; nucleotides not matched to a gene: 6. CDR1 and CDR2 from the germline V gene are SGHRS and YFSETQ. The CDR3 has 16 residues.

The chain combines TRBV19 with TRBJ1-5; D is undetermined. V was shortened by 3 bases and J by 0 bases, with 6 bases between the two germline ends. This CDR3 region has 14 residues. Germline V gene lookup returns CDR1 LNHDA and CDR2 SQIVND (reference sequence). The CDR3 DNA reads TGTGCCAGTAGTATCCAAATTAGCAATCAGCCCCAGCATTTT. Protein product: CASSIQISNQPQHF.

The chain carries TRBV6-5 and TRBJ1-1; possibly TRBD1 for D (6 bases). The CDR3 has 13 residues. Trimming pared 0 bases from V and 10 bases from J, leaving 12 bases between. In germline, CDR1 is MNHEY, CDR2 SVGAGI. CDR3 in DNA: TGTGCCAGCAGTTACTCGGGGGAGGGGGGAGCTTTCTTT. Translated: CASSYSGEGGAFF.

The chain has TRBV13 and TRBJ1-6; a weak D match, TRBD1 (6 bases). The germline CDR1 and CDR2 sequences are PRHDT and FYEKMQ (reference sequence). Trimming removed 6 bases at V and 9 bases at J, with 12 bases between. This CDR3 has 13 residues. CDR3 sequence (DNA): TGTGCCAGCAGTAATTACAGGGCTTCACCCCTCCACTTT. As protein: CASSNYRASPLHF.

The genes are TRBV27 and TRBJ2-7; 7 nucleotides match TRBD2. The CDR3 is 14 amino acids. Germline-derived CDR1 and CDR2 are MNHEY and SMNVEV (reference sequence). V shed 2 bases and J 2 bases; nucleotides not matched to a gene: 3. CDR3 sequence reads: CASSLREGAYEQYF. In DNA, the CDR3 is TGTGCCAGCAGTTTAAGGGAGGGCGCCTACGAGCAGTACTTC.

The chain links TRBV6-2 or TRBV6-3 to TRBJ2-1; weak D call: TRBD2 (6 bases). This CDR3 is built from 12 residues. CDR1 is MNHEY and CDR2 is SVGEGT in the germline V gene. Trimming removed 5 bases at V and 6 bases at J, with 8 bases between. The CDR3 DNA reads as TGTGCCAGCAGTGAGACTAGCAATGAGCAGTTCTTC. Translated, it gives CASSETSNEQFF.

This clone was recorded a few times. V and J are TRBV5-1 and TRBJ2-7; 9 bases align to TRBD1. The V gene end was trimmed by 2 bases and the J gene end by 2 bases; junction bases not matched to a gene: 5. CDR3 length: 15 amino acids. The germline V gene encodes CDR1 SGHRS and CDR2 YFSETQ. For the CDR3, the DNA is TGCGCCAGCAGCTTAACAGGGGGCATACCCTACGAGCAGTACTTC. Protein: CASSLTGGIPYEQYF.

This clone was counted between two and nine times. The chain employs TRBV19 and TRBJ1-6; TRBD1 matches 9 bases. Germline CDR1 LNHDA, CDR2 SQIVND (reference sequence). The CDR3 contains 16 residues. J was trimmed by 9 bases and V by 3 bases; bases with no gene match: 9. The chain's CDR3 is CASSISGTGPSSPLHF. In DNA form, the CDR3 reads TGTGCCAGTAGTATTTCTGGGACAGGGCCCTCTTCACCCCTCCACTTT.

This clone came up once. The chain is built from TRBV19 and TRBJ2-1; 8 bases match TRBD2. V shed 5 bases, J shed 9 bases, and the junction held 6 bases outside the gene matches. The CDR3 length is 13 residues. Germline assignment: CDR1 LNHDA and CDR2 SQIVND (reference sequence). CDR3 in DNA: TGTGCCAGTAGTTCCGGGGGGGCCATTGAGCAGTTCTTC. This codes for CASSSGGAIEQFF.

The chain combines TRBV9 with TRBJ1-1; tentatively, D is TRBD1 (5 bases). The CDR3 is made up of 14 amino acids. The germline V gene encodes CDR1 SGDLS and CDR2 YYNGEE. Trimming shortened V by 0 bases and J by 0 bases, and 6 bases separated the two germline ends. The CDR3 protein is CASSVGQMNTEAFF. The CDR3, as DNA: TGTGCCAGCAGCGTAGGACAGATGAACACTGAAGCTTTCTTT.

The V call is TRBV18, the J call TRBJ2-2, with TRBD1 identical over 7 bases. Germline V gene sequence: CDR1 KGHSH, CDR2 LQKENI. CDR3 size: 14 residues. Germline trimming cut 3 bases from V and 6 bases from J; bases unmatched to any gene: 4. The CDR3 DNA follows: TGTGCCAGCTCACCGGGACAGATCGCCGGGGAGCTGTTTTTT. It translates to CASSPGQIAGELFF.

The chain combines TRBV11-3 with TRBJ2-5; possible D gene TRBD2, 7 bases. V was pared by 1 base and J by 4 bases, with 16 bases between. Germline V gives CDR1 SGHNT, CDR2 YENEEA. CDR3 length: 16 residues. The DNA for the CDR3 is TGTGCCAGCAGCTTAGCGGCCTCCCGGGGGGCAGAGACCCAGTACTTC. It is translated as CASSLAASRGAETQYF.

The chain uses TRBV7-9 and TRBJ1-1, with a possible D match to TRBD1 (6 bases). Germline CDR1 and CDR2: SEHNR and FQNEAQ (reference sequence). The CDR3 has 16 residues. V was trimmed by 5 bases and J by 3 bases, leaving 19 bases between them. The CDR3 is CASSPQQGPTYTEAFF. The CDR3 DNA reads TGTGCCAGCAGCCCCCAGCAGGGGCCGACCTACACTGAAGCTTTCTTT.

The genes are TRBV7-9 and TRBJ1-6; a weak D match, TRBD1 (5 bases). V lost 5 bases and J 3 bases, leaving 8 bases between the germline ends. The CDR3 is 14 amino acids. Germline CDR1 reads SEHNR; CDR2 reads FQNEAQ (reference sequence). The CDR3 spells CASSPDIYNSPLHF. DNA of the CDR3: TGTGCCAGCAGCCCGGACATCTATAATTCACCCCTCCACTTT.

The chain carries TRBV6-6 and TRBJ2-1; TRBD2 aligns across 12 bases. Germline V gives CDR1 MNHNY, CDR2 SVGAGI (reference sequence). J lost 7 bases, V lost 5 bases, and 12 bases had no gene match. This CDR3 is built from 17 residues. The DNA for the CDR3 is TGTGCCAGCAGTCCTAGCGGGAGGGCCCGAGGGGTAAATGAGCAGTTCTTC. Protein: CASSPSGRARGVNEQFF.